This T cell receptor (beta chain) was profiled in a study of cytomegalovirus exposure and HLA in healthy donors. The V gene lost 5 bases and the J gene lost 0 bases, with 20 bases spanning the gap. Germline assignment: CDR1 MGHRA and CDR2 YSYEKL. The CDR3 length is 18 residues. In regard to this clone: No antigen is known for it.

Libraries were prepared by immunoSEQ multiplex PCR; TCRdb keeps only in-frame clonotypes and omits some of them. The table shows about 120,000 clones, with 70% to 90% occurring only once. Study-wide points: Rarity held for most TCR sequences, but there were some public TCRs that occurred in many donors.

The donors were members of the approximately 120-subject validation cohort (separate from the roughly 680-subject first cohort). The clonotype comes from a young woman in good health and CMV-seropositive. The gene calls are TRBV4-1 and TRBJ1-5; D gene ambiguous. Sequencing was performed on PBMCs. CDR3 region: CASSVSQAIPYSNQPQHF. DNA for the CDR3: TGCGCCAGCAGCGTGAGTCAGGCCATCCCCTATAGCAATCAGCCCCAGCATTTT.